Listed here are 26 T cell receptor beta chains from one sample, sequenced in a study of CD8 T cells in Susac syndrome. With random hexamers, about 0.5 to 1 ug RNA was reverse transcribed. TCRdb redid the calling of the immunoSEQ multiplex PCR reads with MiXCR, one entry per CDR3 protein. The sample carries more than 150,000 distinct CDR3 sequences, 95% to 96% recorded once. The sequenced sample consisted of CD8+ T cells from PBMCs. The origin of the receptors is a human donor with multiple sclerosis.

V and J are TRBV27 and TRBJ2-1; D call uncertain. The CDR3 consists of 17 residues. Trimming shortened V by 5 bases and J by 0 bases, and 17 bases separated the two germline ends. The germline CDR1 and CDR2 sequences are MNHEY and SMNVEV (reference sequence). The CDR3 loop reads CASSGLPRPFSYNEQFF. The CDR3 nucleotides read TGTGCCAGCAGTGGGCTCCCACGGCCCTTCTCCTACAATGAGCAGTTCTTC.

The V and J genes are TRBV27 and TRBJ2-3; a possible D gene is TRBD1 (5 bases). Between the trimmed V and J ends, which lost 7 bases and 0 bases, there was a span of 14 bases. CDR3 length equals 15 residues. Germline V gene sequence: CDR1 MNHEY, CDR2 SMNVEV (reference sequence). CDR3 region: CASNERRGSTDTQYF. The CDR3, as DNA: TGTGCCAGCAATGAGAGAAGGGGAAGCACAGATACGCAGTATTTT.

This clonotype was recorded once. The rearrangement uses TRBV2 and TRBJ1-2; unclear D gene. The ends were cut back, 2 bases at V and 7 bases at J, with 2 bases in the middle. The germline V gene has CDR1 SNHLY and CDR2 FYNNEI. The CDR3 is 10 amino acids. The CDR3 reads CASSESGYTF. CDR3 coding DNA: TGTGCCAGCAGTGAAAGTGGCTACACCTTC.

The V and J genes are TRBV13 and TRBJ2-5; perhaps TRBD2 as D (5 bases). Germline CDR1 is PRHDT and CDR2 is FYEKMQ (reference sequence). The CDR3 contains 14 residues. The germline V and J ends were trimmed by 4 bases and 2 bases, with 11 bases remaining between them. This CDR3 reads CASSSGRAQETQYF. CDR3 nucleotides: TGTGCCAGCAGCTCCGGGCGGGCGCAAGAGACCCAGTACTTC.

The rearrangement uses TRBV20-1 and TRBJ2-7; D perhaps matches TRBD2 (6 bases). Germline V gives CDR1 DFQATT, CDR2 SNEGSKA (reference sequence). Trimming took off 4 bases at V and 7 bases at J, with 23 bases between the two ends. This CDR3 has 15 amino acids. The CDR3 DNA reads TGCAGTGCTAAACAGCTGGGACTCCGGGTGGGTGAGCAGTACGTC. Translating gives CSAKQLGLRVGEQYV.

The chain links TRBV18 to TRBJ1-2, with 7 bases aligning to TRBD1. This CDR3 has 16 residues. The germline V gene encodes CDR1 KGHSH and CDR2 LQKENI. With V trimmed by 0 bases and J by 3 bases, 7 bases remained unmatched. This CDR3 is CASSPPKRGRDYGYTF. In DNA form, the CDR3 reads TGTGCCAGCTCACCACCGAAGAGGGGGCGCGACTATGGCTACACCTTC.

This clonotype came up once. The rearrangement links TRBV11-2 to TRBJ2-5, with a possible D match to TRBD1 (6 bases). Per the germline V gene, CDR1 is SGHAT and CDR2 is FQNNGV. Trimming pared 6 bases from V and 9 bases from J, leaving 14 bases between. CDR3 size: 12 residues. CDR3 amino acids: CASSNTGSAQYF. As DNA, the CDR3 is TGTGCCAGCAGTAATACAGGGTCGGCCCAGTACTTC.

This rearrangement joins TRBV19 to TRBJ1-5; D remains ambiguous. V lost 3 bases, J lost 0 bases, and 9 bases lay in between. Germline CDR1 and CDR2: LNHDA and SQIVND (reference sequence). The CDR3 covers 15 residues. The CDR3 coding sequence is TGTGCCAGTAGTATGGCCCCACTTAGCAATCAGCCCCAGCATTTT. Amino acids: CASSMAPLSNQPQHF.

V and J are TRBV30 and TRBJ2-3; 7 bases map to TRBD2. The CDR3 sequence is 15 residues long. V gave up 3 bases and J gave up 5 bases; unmatched junction bases: 11. Germline values: CDR1 GTSNPN, CDR2 SVGIG (reference sequence). The CDR3 DNA sequence: TGTGCCTGGAGGGGACTACCCGGGGGAGGAGATACGCAGTATTTT. Translation gives CAWRGLPGGGDTQYF.

The CDR3 nucleotides are TGTGCCAGCAGCCTCCCGGGTGAAGCTTTCTTT. This codes for CASSLPGEAFF. The V call is TRBV12-3 or TRBV12-4, the J call TRBJ1-1; D uncertain. V lost 6 bases, J lost 7 bases, and 9 bases lay in between. The CDR3 is 11 residues long.

V usage is TRBV29-1 and J usage is TRBJ2-5; D is possibly TRBD1 (5 bases). This CDR3 is built from 13 residues. Trimming removed 0 bases from V and 6 bases from J, with 11 bases in between. CDR1 is SQVTM and CDR2 is ANQGSEA in the germline V gene. As DNA, the CDR3 is TGCAGCGTTGAAGATTGGGGCGGAAAGACCCAGTACTTC. Protein: CSVEDWGGKTQYF.

The V and J genes are TRBV5-6 and TRBJ2-1; the D gene is possibly TRBD2 (5 bases). From germline, CDR1 is SGHDT and CDR2 YYEEEE. The CDR3 is 14 residues long. The V end lost 0 bases, the J end lost 5 bases, and 9 bases lay between the germline ends. Here the CDR3 reads CASSLAGSNNEQFF. The CDR3 nucleotides read TGTGCCAGCAGCTTGGCGGGAAGTAACAATGAGCAGTTCTTC.

The V call is TRBV7-3, the J call TRBJ2-7, with 10 bases fitting TRBD2. V trimming: 7 bases; J trimming: 1 base; junction bases outside the gene matches: 10. CDR3 length: 16 amino acids. Germline CDR1 SGHTA, CDR2 FQGTGA. Here the CDR3 reads CASNPPRTSGSYEQYF. The DNA for the CDR3 is TGTGCCAGCAATCCACCCCGGACTAGCGGATCCTACGAGCAGTACTTC.

The chain has TRBV9 and TRBJ2-3, with no clear D. The CDR3 length is 14 residues. V lost 2 bases, J lost 2 bases, and 9 bases lay in between. Looked up from germline, CDR1 is SGDLS and CDR2 is YYNGEE. The DNA for the CDR3 is TGTGCCAGCAGCGTTGACCTGATCACAGATACGCAGTATTTT. Protein: CASSVDLITDTQYF. Variable domain in full (rest from reference TRBV9 and TRBJ2-3): DSGVTQTPKHLITATGQRVTLRCSPRSGDLSVYWYQQSLDQGLQFLIQYYNGEERAKGNILERFSAQQFPDLHSELNLSSLELGDSALYFCASSVDLITDTQYFGPGTRLTVL.

The chain links TRBV25-1 to TRBJ1-2; TRBD1 is a possible D gene (5 bases). The length of the CDR3 is 12 residues. CDR1 and CDR2 from the germline V gene are MGHDK and SYGVNS. Deletions cut 8 bases from V and 6 bases from J, with 13 bases between. The CDR3 DNA sequence: TGTGCCAGCCGCCAGGGTTCCGATGGCTACACCTTC. It codes for CASRQGSDGYTF.

The J gene is TRBJ2-7, the V gene TRBV6-6; D remains unclear. This CDR3 has 11 amino acids. Germline V gives CDR1 MNHNY, CDR2 SVGAGI (reference sequence). V lost 10 bases and J 3 bases, leaving 10 bases between the germline ends. The CDR3 DNA sequence: TGTGCCATTTCGAACTACTACGAGCAGTACTTC. Amino acid sequence: CAISNYYEQYF.

The rearrangement links TRBV19 to TRBJ1-5; possibly TRBD1 for D (6 bases). CDR3 length: 15 amino acids. V dropped 3 bases and J dropped 1 base, with 10 bases sitting between them. Germline V CDR1 and CDR2: LNHDA, SQIVND (reference sequence). CDR3 region: CASSMGAASNQPQHF. The CDR3 region has the DNA TGTGCCAGTAGTATGGGGGCGGCAAGCAATCAGCCCCAGCATTTT.

This clonotype appeared a single time. V gene TRBV30 combines with J gene TRBJ1-2; D remains unclear. The CDR3 sequence is 12 residues long. Germline-derived CDR1 and CDR2 are GTSNPN and SVGIG (reference sequence). V gave up 7 bases and J gave up 6 bases, with 15 bases separating them. As DNA, the CDR3 is TGTGCCTCTGACACGGATGGGAATGGCTACACCTTC. Its protein product is CASDTDGNGYTF. Using reference TRBV30 and TRBJ1-2 for the parts outside the CDR3, the full variable domain is SQTIHQWPATLVQPVGSPLSLECTVEGTSNPNLYWYRQAAGRGLQLLFYSVGIGQISSEVPQNLSASRPQDRQFILSSKKLLLSDSGFYLCASDTDGNGYTFGSGTRLTVV.

The V and J genes are TRBV3-1 and TRBJ2-1; no definite D call. CDR1 is LGHDT and CDR2 is YNNKEL in the germline V gene (reference sequence). The CDR3 extends over 12 amino acids. V was shortened by 3 bases and J by 8 bases, with 8 bases between the two germline ends. Here the CDR3 DNA reads TGTGCCAGCAGCCACCGCGTACATGAGCAGTTCTTC. It codes for CASSHRVHEQFF.

The table lists this clonotype with a count of one. The CDR3, as DNA: TGCGCCAGCAGCCAAGGGAATTACAATGAGCAGTTCTTC. Translation gives CASSQGNYNEQFF. The chain recombines TRBV4-1 with TRBJ2-1; D is undetermined. Trimming pared 1 base from V and 4 bases from J, leaving 5 bases between. The CDR3 sequence is 13 residues long. The germline V gene has CDR1 MGHRA and CDR2 YSYEKL.

The rearrangement joins TRBV6-1 to TRBJ2-5; D gene unclear. Trimming removed 4 bases at V and 6 bases at J, with 6 bases between. The CDR3 is made up of 11 amino acids. The germline gives CDR1 MNHNS, CDR2 SASEGT. The CDR3 is CASSAPQTQYF. The CDR3 nucleotides read TGTGCCAGCAGTGCACCCCAGACCCAGTACTTC.

J is TRBJ2-3 and V is TRBV9, with unresolved D. CDR1 is SGDLS, CDR2 YYNGEE, per germline. There are 13 residues in the CDR3. Trimming took off 0 bases at V and 4 bases at J, with 6 bases between the two ends. CDR3 nucleotide sequence: TGTGCCAGCAGCGTAGTATCATCAGATACGCAGTATTTT. It yields the protein CASSVVSSDTQYF.

The gene calls are TRBV7-9 and TRBJ2-1; 8 nucleotides align to TRBD1. The V gene's germline CDR1 is SEHNR and CDR2 FQNEAQ (reference sequence). The length of the CDR3 is 17 residues. J gave up 0 bases and V 6 bases, and 10 bases lay outside the gene matches. In nucleotides, the CDR3 is TGTGCCAGCAGTTGGAAGACGACAGGGGCCTCCTACAATGAGCAGTTCTTC. As protein: CASSWKTTGASYNEQFF.

This chain links TRBV29-1 with TRBJ1-1; weak D call: TRBD1 (6 bases). From germline, CDR1 is SQVTM and CDR2 ANQGSEA. Between the trimmed V and J ends, which lost 7 bases and 9 bases, there was a span of 15 bases. This CDR3 has 11 amino acids. The CDR3: CSAWTVIQAFF. The DNA of the CDR3 is TGCAGCGCGTGGACAGTTATACAAGCTTTCTTT.

V and J are TRBV7-9 and TRBJ1-1; possibly TRBD1 for D (5 bases). The CDR3 consists of 13 residues. Germline assignment: CDR1 SEHNR and CDR2 FQNEAQ (reference sequence). Trimming removed 4 bases from V and 7 bases from J, with 13 bases in between. CDR3 nucleotides: TGTGCCAGCAGCTCCCAGGGCGGATTTGAAGCTTTCTTT. This gives the protein CASSSQGGFEAFF.

This chain connects TRBV19 to TRBJ2-1, with D perhaps matching TRBD1 (6 bases). CDR3 size: 15 residues. V was cut by 5 bases and J by 3 bases, with 14 bases left in between. Germline V gene data show CDR1 as LNHDA and CDR2 as SQIVND (reference sequence). The CDR3 DNA follows: TGTGCCAGTAGTGTCTCCGGGACACTCTACAATGAGCAGTTCTTC. It codes for CASSVSGTLYNEQFF.